Sequencing of this T cell receptor (beta chain) was carried out in a study of blood T cell repertoires in COVID-19. Study background: Donors in the United States, Italy and Spain gave samples during acute or convalescent COVID-19. T cells, B-cell-depleted T cells, or PBMCs supplied cDNA or gDNA.

In the original analysis: Researchers report that nucleated cell counts were estimated from reference gene primer amplification. The method was immunoSEQ multiplex PCR; TCRdb's version includes in-frame clones alone and lacks a portion of them. V and J calls and clone size are as listed in that table; D and trimming were resolved from the DNA. Among about 290,000 clones listed, around 85% were seen once. CDR1 and CDR2 from the germline V gene are SGHVS and FQNEAQ. Trimming cost V 1 base and J 7 bases, with 11 bases left between them. This CDR3 has 14 amino acids. The sample consisted of peripheral blood. The receptor's source is a woman aged 50 to 60 with active or convalescent COVID-19. The V and J genes are TRBV7-8 and TRBJ1-3; possible D gene TRBD1, 5 bases. The CDR3 reads CASSLGRVVNTIYF. CDR3 bases: TGTGCCAGCAGCTTAGGCAGGGTCGTGAACACCATATATTTT.